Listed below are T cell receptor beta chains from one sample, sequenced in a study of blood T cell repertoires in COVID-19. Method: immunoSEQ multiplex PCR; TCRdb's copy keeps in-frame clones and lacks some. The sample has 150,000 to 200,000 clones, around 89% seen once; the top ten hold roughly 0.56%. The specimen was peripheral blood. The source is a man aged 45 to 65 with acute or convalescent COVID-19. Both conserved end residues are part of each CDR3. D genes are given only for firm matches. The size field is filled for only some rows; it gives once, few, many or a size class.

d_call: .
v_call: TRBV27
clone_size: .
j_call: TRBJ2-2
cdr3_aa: CASSLYLPTGRTGELFF
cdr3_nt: TGTGCCAGCAGTTTATACCTCCCCACAGGGAGAACCGGGGAGCTGTTTTTT

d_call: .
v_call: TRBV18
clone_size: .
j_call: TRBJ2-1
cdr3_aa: CASSTRDSQQFF
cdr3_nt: TGTGCCAGCTCAACTCGGGACTCCCAGCAGTTCTTC

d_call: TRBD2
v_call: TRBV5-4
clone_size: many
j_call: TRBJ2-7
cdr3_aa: CASSSSGRAYEQYF
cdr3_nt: TGTGCCAGCAGCTCTAGCGGGAGGGCCTACGAGCAGTACTTC

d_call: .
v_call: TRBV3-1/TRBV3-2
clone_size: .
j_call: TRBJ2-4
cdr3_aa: CASSQGLAKNIQYF
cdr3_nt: TGTGCCAGCAGCCAGGGCCTAGCCAAAAACATTCAGTACTTC

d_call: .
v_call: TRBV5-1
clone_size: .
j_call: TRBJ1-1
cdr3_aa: CASSLAAENTEAFF
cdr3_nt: TGCGCCAGCAGCTTGGCCGCGGAGAACACTGAAGCTTTCTTT

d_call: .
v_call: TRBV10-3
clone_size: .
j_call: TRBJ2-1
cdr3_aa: CAISGHTYNEQFF
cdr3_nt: TGTGCCATCAGCGGACACACCTACAATGAGCAGTTCTTC

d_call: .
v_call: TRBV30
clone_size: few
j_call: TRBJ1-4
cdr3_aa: CAWSVSGTKLFF
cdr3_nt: TGTGCCTGGAGTGTAAGCGGGACAAAACTGTTTTTT

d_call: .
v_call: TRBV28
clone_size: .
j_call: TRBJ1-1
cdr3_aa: CASLSGGLDTEAFF
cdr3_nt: TGTGCCAGCCTTTCGGGGGGCCTGGACACTGAAGCTTTCTTT

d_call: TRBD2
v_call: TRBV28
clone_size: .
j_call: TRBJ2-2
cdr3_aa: CASRTGGTGELFF
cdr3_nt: TGTGCCAGCAGAACGGGAGGAACCGGGGAGCTGTTTTTT

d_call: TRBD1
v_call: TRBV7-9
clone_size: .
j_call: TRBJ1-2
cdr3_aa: CASSLGQRSIYGYTF
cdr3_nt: TGTGCCAGCAGCTTGGGACAGCGGTCAATCTATGGCTACACCTTC

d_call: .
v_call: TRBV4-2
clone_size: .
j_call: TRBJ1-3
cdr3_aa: CASSQDWGFGNTIYF
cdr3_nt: TGTGCCAGCAGCCAAGACTGGGGCTTTGGAAACACCATATATTTT

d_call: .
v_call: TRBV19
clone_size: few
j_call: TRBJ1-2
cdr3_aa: CASRRGIYGYTF
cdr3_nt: TGTGCCAGTAGGAGGGGGATCTATGGCTACACCTTC

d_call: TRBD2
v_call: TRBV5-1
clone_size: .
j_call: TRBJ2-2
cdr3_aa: CASSPGLAGLAGELFF
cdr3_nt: TGCGCCAGCAGCCCTGGACTAGCGGGATTAGCCGGGGAGCTGTTTTTT

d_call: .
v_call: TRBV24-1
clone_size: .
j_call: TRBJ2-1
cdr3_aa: CATSESIAFSYNEQFF
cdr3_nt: TGTGCCACCAGTGAATCCATAGCGTTCTCCTACAATGAGCAGTTCTTC

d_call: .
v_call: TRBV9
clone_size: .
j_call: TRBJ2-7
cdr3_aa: CASSVDGGRVGEQYF
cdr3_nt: TGTGCCAGCAGCGTAGATGGGGGGAGAGTCGGCGAGCAGTACTTC

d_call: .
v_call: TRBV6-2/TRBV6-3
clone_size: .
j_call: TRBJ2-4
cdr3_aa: CASSDRRDGVAKNIQYF
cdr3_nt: TGTGCCAGCAGTGACAGGCGAGACGGGGTAGCCAAAAACATTCAGTACTTC

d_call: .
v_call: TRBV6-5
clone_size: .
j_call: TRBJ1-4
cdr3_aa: CASSGRTNEKLFF
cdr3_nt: TGTGCCAGCTCCGGTAGAACTAATGAAAAACTGTTTTTT

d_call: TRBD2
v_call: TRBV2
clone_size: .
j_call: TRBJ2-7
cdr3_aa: CASSERPGGYEQYF
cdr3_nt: TGTGCCAGCAGTGAGAGGCCGGGGGGCTACGAGCAGTACTTC